These T cell receptor beta chains were read from a single sample in a study of memory CD4+ T cells and cytomegalovirus serostatus. Produced via immunoSEQ multiplex PCR; TCRdb's table is partial and in-frame only. The sample has 61,000 or so clones; around 80% are singletons. The sequenced sample was memory CD4+ T cells from blood. Receptor source: an adult in good health and CMV-seronegative. Some clones in this sample may be carry-over from other donors' samples. Both conserved end residues are part of each CDR3. Fields, in order: clone size, J gene, V gene, D gene, CDR3 DNA, CDR3 protein. A D gene is named only where the DNA matches it firmly. Not all rows give a size; the values are once, few, many and, for expanded clones, a class.

clone size: -
J gene: TRBJ2-2
V gene: TRBV14
D gene: -
CDR3 DNA: TGTGCCAGCAGTCGTATTGTGAACACCGGGGAGCTGTTTTTT
CDR3 protein: CASSRIVNTGELFF

clone size: -
J gene: TRBJ2-1
V gene: TRBV12-5
D gene: TRBD1
CDR3 DNA: TGTGCTAGTGGTATGAGACCGGGACAGGGCAACACCTACAATGAGCAGTTCTTC
CDR3 protein: CASGMRPGQGNTYNEQFF

clone size: -
J gene: TRBJ2-3
V gene: TRBV5-1
D gene: -
CDR3 DNA: TGCGCCAGCAGCACCTTGCCTGGGGGGGCCGACACAGATACGCAGTATTTT
CDR3 protein: CASSTLPGGADTDTQYF

clone size: -
J gene: TRBJ1-2
V gene: TRBV7-9
D gene: -
CDR3 DNA: TGTGCCAGCAGCTCCTTCGAGGGGGCTAACTATGGCTACACCTTC
CDR3 protein: CASSSFEGANYGYTF

clone size: -
J gene: TRBJ1-2
V gene: TRBV5-6
D gene: -
CDR3 DNA: TGTGCCAGCAGCTTGCCAACTAACTATGGCTACACCTTC
CDR3 protein: CASSLPTNYGYTF

clone size: -
J gene: TRBJ1-5
V gene: TRBV5-1
D gene: -
CDR3 DNA: TGCGCCAGCACGTTTTTAGACAGGCTTTATAGCAATCAGCCCCAGCATTTT
CDR3 protein: CASTFLDRLYSNQPQHF

clone size: -
J gene: TRBJ1-2
V gene: TRBV18
D gene: -
CDR3 DNA: TGTGCCAGCTCACCAGGGACACGAGCTAACTATGGCTACACCTTC
CDR3 protein: CASSPGTRANYGYTF

clone size: few
J gene: TRBJ1-3
V gene: TRBV11-2
D gene: TRBD1
CDR3 DNA: TGTGCCAGCAGCTCCACCAGGGGGGGAAACACCATATATTTT
CDR3 protein: CASSSTRGGNTIYF

clone size: -
J gene: TRBJ1-1
V gene: TRBV19
D gene: TRBD1
CDR3 DNA: TGTGCCAGTAGTATCCAGGGGGCAGTTGGGACTGAAGCTTTCTTT
CDR3 protein: CASSIQGAVGTEAFF

clone size: -
J gene: TRBJ2-1
V gene: TRBV18
D gene: -
CDR3 DNA: TGTGCCAGCTCACCATTAACAGTTTACAATGAGCAGTTCTTC
CDR3 protein: CASSPLTVYNEQFF

clone size: -
J gene: TRBJ2-7
V gene: TRBV11-2
D gene: TRBD1
CDR3 DNA: TGTGCCAGCAGCTTGGACAGGGGCTCCTACGAGCAGTACTTC
CDR3 protein: CASSLDRGSYEQYF

clone size: -
J gene: TRBJ2-1
V gene: TRBV2
D gene: -
CDR3 DNA: TGTGCCAGCAGGCAGAATGAGCAGTTCTTC
CDR3 protein: CASRQNEQFF

clone size: -
J gene: TRBJ2-3
V gene: TRBV7-6
D gene: TRBD2
CDR3 DNA: TGTGCCAGCAGCTTAGCCTCGACTAGCGGGGGGACAGATACGCAGTATTTT
CDR3 protein: CASSLASTSGGTDTQYF

clone size: -
J gene: TRBJ1-4
V gene: TRBV7-9
D gene: -
CDR3 DNA: TGTGCCAGCAGCTCAGTTTGGGGCCATGAAAAACTGTTTTTT
CDR3 protein: CASSSVWGHEKLFF

clone size: once
J gene: TRBJ2-7
V gene: TRBV5-1
D gene: TRBD1
CDR3 DNA: TGCGCCAGCAGCTCCCACTTGGGGACAGAGGGTTACGAGCAGTACTTC
CDR3 protein: CASSSHLGTEGYEQYF

clone size: -
J gene: TRBJ1-4
V gene: TRBV2
D gene: TRBD1
CDR3 DNA: TGTGCCAGCAGCCCCCAGGGACAGATGAATGAAAAACTGTTTTTT
CDR3 protein: CASSPQGQMNEKLFF

clone size: -
J gene: TRBJ2-5
V gene: TRBV6-1
D gene: TRBD1
CDR3 DNA: TGTGCCAGCAGGGTACAGGGGGCGGGAGAGACCCAGTACTTC
CDR3 protein: CASRVQGAGETQYF

clone size: few
J gene: TRBJ1-1
V gene: TRBV27
D gene: -
CDR3 DNA: TGTGCCAGCAGTTCGTTGTTGGGGGGCACTGAAGCTTTCTTT
CDR3 protein: CASSSLLGGTEAFF

clone size: few
J gene: TRBJ1-4
V gene: TRBV28
D gene: -
CDR3 DNA: TGTGCCAGCGACAGCCCCAATGAAAAACTGTTTTTT
CDR3 protein: CASDSPNEKLFF

clone size: -
J gene: TRBJ2-7
V gene: TRBV10-2
D gene: -
CDR3 DNA: TGCGCCAGCAGTGAAGCCTACGAGCAGTACTTC
CDR3 protein: CASSEAYEQYF